One sample yielded the 6 T cell receptor beta chains listed below, sequenced in a study of early T cells in non-severe SARS-CoV-2 infection. TCRdb called the 5' RACE reads again in MiXCR, with one record for every CDR3 protein. This sample has about 53,000 distinct CDR3 sequences; 9% to 15% occur once, and the top ten carry around 2.6%. The material sequenced was whole blood, taken at baseline. The source of these receptors is an adult who was a healthcare worker with PCR-confirmed SARS-CoV-2 infection or an uninfected control (not recorded which).

The chain joins TRBV18 to TRBJ2-7; no firm D call. This CDR3 spans 14 amino acids. The V and J ends lost 3 bases and 3 bases respectively, with 12 bases between them. Germline CDR1 and CDR2: KGHSH and LQKENI. The CDR3 loop is CASSPDRVGYEQYF. The CDR3 DNA reads TGTGCCAGCTCACCGGACCGGGTCGGCTACGAGCAGTACTTC. The entire variable domain, with the rest obtained from reference TRBV18 and TRBJ2-7, is as follows: NAGVMQNPRHLVRRRGQEARLRCSPMKGHSHVYWYRQLPEEGLKFMVYLQKENIIDESGMPKERFSAEFPKEGPSILRIQQVVRGDSAAYFCASSPDRVGYEQYFGPGTRLTVT.

The chain recombines TRBV7-6 with TRBJ2-1; 11 bases line up with TRBD2. The CDR3 sequence is 16 residues long. V gave up 6 bases and J gave up 0 bases; unmatched junction bases: 4. Germline values: CDR1 SGHVS, CDR2 FNYEAQ. The CDR3 region is CASRPSGRPSYNEQFF. As DNA, the CDR3 is TGTGCCAGCAGGCCTAGCGGGAGGCCCTCCTACAATGAGCAGTTCTTC.

This clonotype showed up just a few times. This chain links TRBV24-1 with TRBJ2-5; TRBD2 might be the D (6 bases). Germline lookup yields CDR1 KGHDR and CDR2 SFDVKD. There are 13 residues in the CDR3. V was trimmed by 3 bases and J by 4 bases, leaving 8 bases between them. CDR3 nucleotide sequence: TGTGCCACCAGTGATGGAGGGGCAGAGACCCAGTACTTC. Encoded protein: CATSDGGAETQYF.

The V call is TRBV5-5, the J call TRBJ2-7; D gene ambiguous. The CDR3 sequence is 14 residues long. From germline, CDR1 is SGHKS and CDR2 YYEKEE (reference sequence). V lost 5 bases to trimming and J lost 1 base, with 13 bases between them. CDR3 in DNA: TGTGCCAGCAGTCCGACGGAGAATTCCTACGAGCAGTACTTC. Its protein is CASSPTENSYEQYF.

The chain recombines TRBV7-9 with TRBJ2-3; D remains ambiguous. Trimming took off 5 bases at V and 2 bases at J, with 14 bases between the two ends. From germline, CDR1 is SEHNR and CDR2 FQNEAQ (reference sequence). The CDR3 loop spans 15 amino acids. The CDR3 sequence is CASSPTAGYTDTQYF. The CDR3 DNA sequence: TGTGCCAGCAGCCCAACGGCTGGGTACACAGATACGCAGTATTTT.

The gene calls are TRBV4-3 and TRBJ1-2; 8 bases line up with TRBD1. This CDR3 spans 16 amino acids. Germline V lookup: CDR1 LGHNA, CDR2 YSLEER. V trimming: 0 bases; J trimming: 5 bases; junction bases outside the gene matches: 8. CDR3 nucleotide sequence: TGCGCCAGCAGCCAAGAATCTTTTACAGGGGGATATGGCTACACCTTC. As protein: CASSQESFTGGYGYTF.